Presented here are 31 T cell receptor beta chains from one specimen sequenced in a study of T cell responses to AZD1222 COVID-19 vaccine. The data were produced by immunoSEQ multiplex PCR, yet TCRdb's version contains in-frame clones alone and is incomplete. The sample comprises more than 85,000 clones, over 85% of which are singletons, and 15% rests with the top ten. The sample consisted of peripheral blood, taken 28 days after the second AZD1222 dose. These receptors were collected from an adult who received the AZD1222 COVID-19 vaccine.

This chain connects TRBV30 to TRBJ1-6; the D gene is possibly TRBD1 (6 bases). The CDR3 runs 17 residues. The germline V gene encodes CDR1 GTSNPN and CDR2 SVGIG (reference sequence). Trimming cost V 4 bases and J 0 bases, with 16 bases left between them. CDR3 sequence reads: CAWIGQPASSYNSPLHF. The CDR3 DNA reads TGTGCCTGGATAGGACAGCCGGCTAGCTCCTATAATTCACCCCTCCACTTT.

The sample holds a few counts of this clone. The V and J genes are TRBV5-1 and TRBJ2-1, with unresolved D. Trimming removed 2 bases at V and 5 bases at J, with 8 bases between. This CDR3 region has 13 residues. Germline CDR1 and CDR2: SGHRS and YFSETQ. The CDR3 DNA follows: TGCGCCAGCAGCTTCCCAGGCGACAATGAGCAGTTCTTC. Encoded protein: CASSFPGDNEQFF.

This rearrangement joins TRBV6-5 to TRBJ2-3; no firm D call. Trimming took off 0 bases at V and 3 bases at J, with 10 bases between the two ends. Germline CDR1 is MNHEY and CDR2 is SVGAGI. The CDR3 has 15 residues. The CDR3 nucleotides are TGTGCCAGCAGTTACTCCGGGCAGCCGACAGATACGCAGTATTTT. Its translation is CASSYSGQPTDTQYF.

V gene TRBV18 combines with J gene TRBJ1-4; no reliable D call. V was shortened by 0 bases and J by 7 bases, with 12 bases between the two germline ends. This CDR3 comprises 15 residues. The V gene's germline CDR1 is KGHSH and CDR2 LQKENI. The CDR3 reads CASSPPNGRGEKLFF. CDR3 nucleotides: TGTGCCAGCTCACCACCAAACGGCCGGGGTGAAAAACTGTTTTTT.

The chain uses TRBV6-5 and TRBJ1-2; D call uncertain. V was pared by 10 bases and J by 0 bases, with 9 bases between. The CDR3 totals 12 residues. The germline CDR1 and CDR2 sequences are MNHEY and SVGAGI. The CDR3: CANRSSNYGYTF. The DNA of the CDR3 is TGTGCCAACCGGTCCTCTAACTATGGCTACACCTTC.

The rearrangement links TRBV5-1 to TRBJ1-6, with 8 nucleotides matching TRBD1. J was trimmed by 7 bases and V by 0 bases; bases with no gene match: 0. The length of the CDR3 is 14 residues. The germline V gene encodes CDR1 SGHRS and CDR2 YFSETQ. The CDR3: CASSLGQGNSPLHF. CDR3 in DNA: TGCGCCAGCAGCTTGGGACAGGGGAATTCACCCCTCCACTTT.

This clone was counted only a few times. The J gene is TRBJ1-1, the V gene TRBV5-1; TRBD1 might be the D (5 bases). The CDR3 extends over 15 amino acids. Germline V gene sequence: CDR1 SGHRS, CDR2 YFSETQ. With 4 bases removed from V and 1 base from J, the gap between germline ends came to 14 bases. The CDR3 reads CASSPTGLTNTEAFF. As DNA, the CDR3 is TGCGCCAGCAGCCCGACGGGACTAACGAACACTGAAGCTTTCTTT.

The chain recombines TRBV6-9 with TRBJ2-5; 7 nucleotides line up with TRBD2. The trim removed 2 bases at V and 1 base at J, leaving 7 bases unmatched. From germline, CDR1 is MNHGY and CDR2 SVAAGI. This CDR3 is built from 16 residues. CDR3 nucleotides: TGTGCCAGCAGTTATACCCCGCGGGAGTTCCAAGAGACCCAGTACTTC. Translation gives CASSYTPREFQETQYF.

This chain joins TRBV5-1 and TRBJ2-3; no definite D call. V dropped 5 bases and J dropped 2 bases, with 12 bases sitting between them. The length of the CDR3 is 14 residues. CDR1 SGHRS and CDR2 YFSETQ come from the germline V gene. This CDR3 reads CASRYDPHTDTQYF. CDR3 coding DNA: TGCGCCAGCAGATATGACCCACACACAGATACGCAGTATTTT.

The CDR3 DNA reads as TGTGCCAGCAGTGAAGCGCGCTCGAGCTCCTACAATGAGCAGTTCTTC. This codes for CASSEARSSSYNEQFF. This sequence joins TRBV6-1 and TRBJ2-1; D is unclear. Deletions cut 0 bases from V and 0 bases from J, with 9 bases between. Germline lookup yields CDR1 MNHNS and CDR2 SASEGT. This CDR3 comprises 16 residues.

V and J are TRBV6-1 and TRBJ1-5; D gene uncertain. The CDR3 contains 13 residues. V gave up 2 bases and J gave up 7 bases, with 9 bases separating them. Germline CDR1 reads MNHNS; CDR2 reads SASEGT. In DNA form, the CDR3 reads TGTGCCAGCAGTGAATCGGGCGTGCAGCCCCAGCATTTT. This gives the protein CASSESGVQPQHF.

The chain couples TRBV5-4 to TRBJ1-2; D gene ambiguous. This CDR3 region has 17 residues. V was trimmed by 0 bases and J by 2 bases, leaving 17 bases between them. From germline, CDR1 is SGHNT and CDR2 YYREEE (reference sequence). For the CDR3, the DNA is TGTGCCAGCAGCTTGGCCCGGCTAGGGAGGATCAACTATGGCTACACCTTC. Translated, it gives CASSLARLGRINYGYTF.

This clone has just one count. The chain has TRBV27 and TRBJ2-1, with TRBD2 as a possible D gene (7 bases). V was clipped by 8 bases and J by 5 bases, with 19 bases between them. Germline lookup yields CDR1 MNHEY and CDR2 SMNVEV (reference sequence). This CDR3 is 15 amino acids long. The CDR3 DNA reads TGTGCCAGCCTGAGAGGGGGGGGCCTCCACAATGAGCAGTTCTTC. Translated, it gives CASLRGGGLHNEQFF.

This clone was detected a few times. This chain links TRBV27 with TRBJ1-1; tentatively, D is TRBD1 (5 bases). The CDR3 covers 15 residues. Germline CDR1 MNHEY, CDR2 SMNVEV (reference sequence). V lost 1 base and J 2 bases, leaving 11 bases between the germline ends. Here the CDR3 reads CASSLLARANTEAFF. The CDR3 nucleotides are TGTGCCAGCAGTTTATTAGCCAGGGCCAACACTGAAGCTTTCTTT.

This sequence joins TRBV10-1 and TRBJ2-3; perhaps TRBD2 as D (6 bases). The germline gives CDR1 WNHNN, CDR2 SYGVQD (reference sequence). The CDR3 contains 13 residues. The germline V and J ends were trimmed by 2 bases and 7 bases, with 10 bases remaining between them. The CDR3 reads CASSETSLHTQYF. The CDR3 nucleotides read TGCGCCAGCAGTGAGACTAGCCTGCATACGCAGTATTTT.

V usage is TRBV5-1 and J usage is TRBJ1-1; D is perhaps TRBD1 (6 bases). The CDR3 is 19 residues long. With 7 bases removed from V and 4 bases from J, the gap between germline ends came to 32 bases. Germline CDR1 is SGHRS and CDR2 is YFSETQ. The CDR3 here is CASGPGARAPRLGTTEAFF. The CDR3 nucleotides read TGCGCCAGCGGTCCAGGGGCCAGGGCCCCAAGGCTTGGTACCACTGAAGCTTTCTTT.

V and J are TRBV6-6 and TRBJ2-2; D might be TRBD1 (7 bases). The V gene lost 7 bases and the J gene lost 6 bases, with 21 bases spanning the gap. This CDR3 comprises 16 residues. CDR1 and CDR2 from the germline V gene are MNHNY and SVGAGI (reference sequence). The CDR3: CASTPGGGFGAGELFF. In nucleotides, the CDR3 is TGTGCCAGCACTCCTGGAGGGGGCTTCGGGGCCGGGGAGCTGTTTTTT.

This clone was recorded only once. V usage is TRBV7-6 and J usage is TRBJ2-3, with D perhaps TRBD2 (6 bases). Trimming removed 4 bases from V and 1 base from J, with 27 bases in between. The CDR3 runs 20 residues. Germline values: CDR1 SGHVS, CDR2 FNYEAQ. The CDR3 nucleotides read TGTGCCAGCAGCTCTCCCCGGAGTAGCGCTGCTCCTAGCGGCACAGATACGCAGTATTTT. It yields the protein CASSSPRSSAAPSGTDTQYF.

CDR3 coding DNA: TGTGCCAGTCGGATGGTGGGCAGGGACACTGAAGCTTTCTTT. It encodes CASRMVGRDTEAFF. This chain links TRBV19 with TRBJ1-1; a possible D gene is TRBD1 (5 bases). The V gene lost 8 bases and the J gene lost 3 bases, with 16 bases spanning the gap. CDR1 is LNHDA, CDR2 SQIVND, per germline (reference sequence). The CDR3 has 14 residues. Together with reference TRBV19 and TRBJ1-1, the CDR3 gives the full variable domain: DGGITQSPKYLFRKEGQNVTLSCEQNLNHDAMYWYRQDPGQGLRLIYYSQIVNDFQKGDIAEGYSVSREKKESFPLTVTSAQKNPTAFYLCASRMVGRDTEAFFGQGTRLTVV.

This clone showed up just once. The chain employs TRBV19 and TRBJ1-5, with a tentative D call TRBD1 (5 bases). The germline V and J ends were trimmed by 7 bases and 7 bases, with 17 bases remaining between them. There are 14 residues in the CDR3. The germline gives CDR1 LNHDA, CDR2 SQIVND (reference sequence). CDR3 sequence (DNA): TGTGCCAGTACCACCTGGGGGGGAGGACAGCCCCAGCATTTT. This gives the protein CASTTWGGGQPQHF.

The chain recombines TRBV6-5 with TRBJ2-7; 8 bases map to TRBD1. V gave up 3 bases and J gave up 6 bases; unmatched junction bases: 7. In germline, CDR1 is MNHEY, CDR2 SVGAGI. The CDR3 has 14 amino acids. CDR3 residues: CASSYRTGSPEQYF. The CDR3, as DNA: TGTGCCAGCAGTTATCGGACAGGGTCGCCCGAGCAGTACTTC.

In DNA form, the CDR3 reads TGTGCCATCAGTGAGGGAGTTTTGGGGGGCACTGAAGCTTTCTTT. It encodes CAISEGVLGGTEAFF. The J gene is TRBJ1-1, the V gene TRBV10-3, with D possibly being TRBD1 (5 bases). V was shortened by 2 bases and J by 4 bases, with 14 bases between the two germline ends. The CDR3 covers 15 residues. Germline V gene sequence: CDR1 ENHRY, CDR2 SYGVKD.

The genes are TRBV5-4 and TRBJ2-1; the D gene is possibly TRBD2 (6 bases). V was shortened by 7 bases and J by 0 bases, with 14 bases between the two germline ends. The CDR3 loop spans 15 amino acids. The V gene's germline CDR1 is SGHNT and CDR2 YYREEE (reference sequence). CDR3 nucleotides: TGTGCCAGCCAACCTGGGGGGAGCTCCTACAATGAGCAGTTCTTC. As protein: CASQPGGSSYNEQFF.

This clone appeared a single time. The rearrangement uses TRBV7-9 and TRBJ1-2; D call uncertain. There are 13 residues in the CDR3. V gave up 11 bases and J gave up 5 bases, with 18 bases separating them. Germline assignment: CDR1 SEHNR and CDR2 FQNEAQ (reference sequence). The CDR3 reads CAGSRESSYGYTF. CDR3 DNA: TGTGCCGGCTCCCGGGAGAGTTCTTATGGCTACACCTTC.

V is TRBV28 and J is TRBJ1-2, with D possibly TRBD1 on 6 matching bases. Germline loops: CDR1 MDHEN, CDR2 SYDVKM. Trimming removed 5 bases from V and 3 bases from J, with 16 bases in between. The CDR3 sequence is 15 residues long. The CDR3 protein is CASSPGAARYYGYTF. In nucleotides, the CDR3 is TGTGCCAGCAGTCCGGGGGCAGCGAGGTACTATGGCTACACCTTC.

The V and J genes are TRBV5-5 and TRBJ1-5; no firm D call. The germline V and J ends were trimmed by 4 bases and 4 bases, with 18 bases remaining between them. CDR1 is SGHKS and CDR2 is YYEKEE in the germline V gene (reference sequence). The CDR3 consists of 16 residues. As DNA, the CDR3 is TGTGCCAGCAGCCCATCAATCCAAGGGAATAATCAGCCCCAGCATTTT. Encoded protein: CASSPSIQGNNQPQHF.

The chain combines TRBV7-7 with TRBJ2-5, with unresolved D. This CDR3 is 13 amino acids long. CDR1 and CDR2 (germline): SSHAT, FNYEAQ (reference sequence). The V end lost 1 base, the J end lost 4 bases, and 7 bases lay between the germline ends. The CDR3 DNA reads TGTGCCAGCAGCTTAGACAAGCCAGAGACCCAGTACTTC. Its protein is CASSLDKPETQYF.

The chain carries TRBV19 and TRBJ2-3; tentatively, D is TRBD2 (6 bases). The germline V gene has CDR1 LNHDA and CDR2 SQIVND (reference sequence). The CDR3 totals 13 residues. V was shortened by 6 bases and J by 4 bases, with 11 bases between the two germline ends. CDR3 bases: TGTGCCAGTAGCCTCGGGGGATCAGATACGCAGTATTTT. Protein: CASSLGGSDTQYF.

The chain links TRBV7-2 to TRBJ1-1; D remains ambiguous. The V and J ends lost 1 base and 1 base respectively, with 10 bases between them. The CDR3 consists of 15 residues. Germline lookup yields CDR1 SGHTA and CDR2 FQGNSA. The CDR3 loop is CASSLEVGRNTEAFF. CDR3 in DNA: TGTGCCAGCAGCTTAGAAGTCGGCAGGAACACTGAAGCTTTCTTT.

The V and J genes are TRBV27 and TRBJ1-5; possibly TRBD1 for D (5 bases). The CDR3 has 14 amino acids. V was cut by 1 base and J by 4 bases, with 8 bases left in between. The germline CDR1 and CDR2 sequences are MNHEY and SMNVEV (reference sequence). For the CDR3, the DNA is TGTGCCAGCAGTTTATGGGGGGGGAATCAGCCCCAGCATTTT. This encodes CASSLWGGNQPQHF.

The V call is TRBV3-1 (or the pseudogene TRBV3-2), the J call TRBJ2-7; possibly TRBD1 for D (7 bases). V was shortened by 4 bases and J by 2 bases, with 12 bases between the two germline ends. The CDR3 is 14 amino acids. Per germline, CDR1 LGHDT and CDR2 YNNKEL (reference sequence). The CDR3 region is CASSPGGFAYEQYF. Written as DNA, the CDR3 is TGTGCCAGCAGCCCAGGGGGGTTCGCCTACGAGCAGTACTTC.